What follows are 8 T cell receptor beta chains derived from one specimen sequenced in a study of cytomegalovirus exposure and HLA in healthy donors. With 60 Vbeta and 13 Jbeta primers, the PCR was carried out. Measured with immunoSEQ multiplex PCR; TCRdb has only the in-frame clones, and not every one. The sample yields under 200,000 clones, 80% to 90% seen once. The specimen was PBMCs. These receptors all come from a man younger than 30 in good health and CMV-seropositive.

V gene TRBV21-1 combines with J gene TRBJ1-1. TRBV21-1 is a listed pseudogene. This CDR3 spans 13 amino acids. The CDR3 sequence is CASRSGGATEAFF. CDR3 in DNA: TGTGCCAGCAGGTCCGGGGGGGCAACTGAAGCTTTCTTT.

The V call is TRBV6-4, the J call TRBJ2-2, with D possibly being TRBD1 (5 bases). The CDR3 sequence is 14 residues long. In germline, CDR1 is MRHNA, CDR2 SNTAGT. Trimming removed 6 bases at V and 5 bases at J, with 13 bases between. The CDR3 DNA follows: TGTGCCAGCAGCGTTGAAGGGGCGACCGGGGAGCTGTTTTTT. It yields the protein CASSVEGATGELFF.

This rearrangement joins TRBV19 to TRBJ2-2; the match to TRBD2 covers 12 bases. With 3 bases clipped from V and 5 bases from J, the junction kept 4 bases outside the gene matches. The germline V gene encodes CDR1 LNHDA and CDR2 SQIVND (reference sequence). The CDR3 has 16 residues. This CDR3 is CASSIVTSGGTGELFF. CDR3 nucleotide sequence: TGTGCCAGTAGTATTGTGACTAGCGGGGGTACCGGGGAGCTGTTTTTT.

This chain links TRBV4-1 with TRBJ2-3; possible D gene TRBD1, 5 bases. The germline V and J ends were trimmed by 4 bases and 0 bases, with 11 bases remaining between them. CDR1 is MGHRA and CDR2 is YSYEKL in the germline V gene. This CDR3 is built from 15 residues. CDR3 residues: CASSPWGRSTDTQYF. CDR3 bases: TGCGCCAGCAGCCCCTGGGGCAGGAGCACAGATACGCAGTATTTT.

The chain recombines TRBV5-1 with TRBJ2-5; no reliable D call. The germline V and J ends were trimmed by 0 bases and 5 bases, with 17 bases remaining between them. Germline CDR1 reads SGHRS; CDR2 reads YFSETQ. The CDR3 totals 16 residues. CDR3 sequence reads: CASSLGGPGYGETQYF. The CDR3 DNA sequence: TGCGCCAGCAGCTTGGGAGGCCCTGGCTATGGGGAGACCCAGTACTTC.

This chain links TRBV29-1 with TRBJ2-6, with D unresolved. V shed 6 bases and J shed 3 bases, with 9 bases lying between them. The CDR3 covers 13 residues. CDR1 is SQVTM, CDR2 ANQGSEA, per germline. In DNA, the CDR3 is TGCAGCGTCCTCTTCGGTGGGGCCAACGTCCTGACTTTC. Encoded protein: CSVLFGGANVLTF.

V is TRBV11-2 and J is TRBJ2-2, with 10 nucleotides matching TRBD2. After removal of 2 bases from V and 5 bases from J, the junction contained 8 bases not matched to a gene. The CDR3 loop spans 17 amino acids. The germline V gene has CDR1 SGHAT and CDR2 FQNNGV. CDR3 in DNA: TGTGCCAGCAGCTTATTTGTAGCGGGGGGCGGGACCGGGGAGCTGTTTTTT. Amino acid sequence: CASSLFVAGGGTGELFF.

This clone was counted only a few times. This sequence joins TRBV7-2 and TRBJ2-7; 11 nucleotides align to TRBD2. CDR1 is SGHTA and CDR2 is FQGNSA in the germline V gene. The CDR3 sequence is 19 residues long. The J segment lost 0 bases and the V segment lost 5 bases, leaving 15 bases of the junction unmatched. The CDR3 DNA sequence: TGTGCCAGCAGCCCGAACTCCCTAGCGGGGGGACTAAGCTCCTACGAGCAGTACTTC. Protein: CASSPNSLAGGLSSYEQYF.